This TCR beta chain was identified during a study of cytomegalovirus exposure and HLA in healthy donors. Comments on this clone: What it recognizes is unknown.

The CDR3 has 16 residues. V lost 2 bases and J 1 base, leaving 14 bases between the germline ends. CDR1 MDHEN and CDR2 SYDVKM come from the germline V gene. Broader study findings: It was assumed in the presence/absence analyses that sequencing depth was roughly uniform across donors.

In the PCR, 60 Vbeta and 13 Jbeta primers were used. Sequenced by immunoSEQ multiplex PCR; TCRdb stores in-frame clones only, minus some. This sample has roughly 200,000 clones, with roughly 70% found just once. The source of this sequence is a man aged 40-50 years in good health and CMV-seropositive. The chain uses TRBV28 and TRBJ1-1; a possible D gene is TRBD1 (6 bases). Sequenced input: PBMCs. Written as DNA, the CDR3 is TGTGCCAGCAGTTTAGGGGGCAGGGTTGGGAACACTGAAGCTTTCTTT. Protein: CASSLGGRVGNTEAFF.